The TCR beta chain under discussion was sequenced for a study of CD8 T cells in ankylosing spondylitis. Preparation of TCR beta libraries was done by quantitative 5'-RACE with molecular barcodes. Via MiXCR, TCRdb re-called the 5' RACE reads, giving one row per CDR3 protein. The table has 300,000 to 400,000 distinct CDR3 sequences, roughly 14% seen once; the top ten hold 0.85% to 1.4%. Overall study findings and caveats: Past studies reported some motif variants in reactive arthritis synovial fluid and blood. Among TCR beta sequences, a motif of several highly homologous variants appeared characteristic of ankylosing spondylitis blood.

The CDR3 loop spans 15 amino acids. Germline V lookup: CDR1 WSHSY, CDR2 SAAADI. The V segment lost 0 bases and the J segment 3 bases; nucleotides outside the gene matches: 2. In its sample, this clonotype was seen many times. Its antigen remains unidentified. This receptor was identified in a male donor with ankylosing spondylitis or in good health (not recorded which). Sequenced material: blood, either unsorted or a sorted T cell fraction (not recorded which). The chain links TRBV10-2 to TRBJ1-5; 7 bases agree with TRBD1. CDR3 DNA: TGCGCCAGCAGTGAGTCGAGGGGGCTCAATCAGCCCCAGCATTTT. Protein: CASSESRGLNQPQHF.